A single sample is the source of the 8 T cell receptor beta chains below, sequenced in a study of technical replicates of blood from several donors. Assay used: immunoSEQ multiplex PCR; TCRdb lists only in-frame clones, some missing. The repertoire holds about 67,000 clones, 95% to 98% seen once, with roughly 0.26% in the top ten. The specimen was T cells isolated from PBMCs. The receptors derive from a human donor in good health.

The rearrangement joins TRBV19 to TRBJ2-7; D might be TRBD1 (6 bases). Germline V gives CDR1 LNHDA, CDR2 SQIVND (reference sequence). The CDR3 totals 15 residues. V lost 4 bases, J lost 0 bases, and 13 bases lay in between. This CDR3 is CASSRGGTSSYEQYF. In DNA form, the CDR3 reads TGTGCCAGTAGTAGGGGTGGGACAAGCTCCTACGAGCAGTACTTC.

J is TRBJ1-5 and V is TRBV4-3; D is uncertain. V gave up 0 bases and J gave up 0 bases, with 15 bases separating them. The CDR3 is made up of 18 amino acids. CDR1 LGHNA and CDR2 YSLEER come from the germline V gene. The CDR3 here is CASSQDPHNIVSNQPQHF. The CDR3 DNA sequence: TGCGCCAGCAGCCAAGACCCCCACAATATCGTTAGCAATCAGCCCCAGCATTTT.

The chain combines TRBV10-1 with TRBJ2-3; D might be TRBD2 (5 bases). The germline V and J ends were trimmed by 2 bases and 4 bases, with 16 bases remaining between them. CDR1 and CDR2 (germline): WNHNN, SYGVQD (reference sequence). CDR3 length equals 16 residues. CDR3 in DNA: TGCGCCAGCAGTGAGGAAGGTCTAGCTAAATCAGATACGCAGTATTTT. Translation gives CASSEEGLAKSDTQYF.

This clone came up once. The rearrangement joins TRBV7-9 to TRBJ1-1; no reliable D call. Germline CDR1 is SEHNR and CDR2 is FQNEAQ (reference sequence). V lost 3 bases to trimming and J lost 1 base, with 9 bases between them. The CDR3 loop spans 14 amino acids. CDR3 region: CASSLLGANTEAFF. The CDR3 nucleotides read TGTGCCAGCAGCTTGTTGGGCGCGAACACTGAAGCTTTCTTT.

The rearrangement uses TRBV7-2 and TRBJ2-7; TRBD2 might be the D (5 bases). This CDR3 spans 13 amino acids. Trimming stripped 1 base from V and 2 bases from J, with 6 bases between. Per the germline V gene, CDR1 is SGHTA and CDR2 is FQGNSA. CDR3 sequence: CASSLVGTYEQYF. CDR3 bases: TGTGCCAGCAGCTTAGTCGGGACCTACGAGCAGTACTTC.

This rearrangement joins TRBV4-3 to TRBJ2-1; the D is unclear. V dropped 0 bases and J dropped 10 bases, with 22 bases sitting between them. This CDR3 has 17 residues. Per germline, CDR1 LGHNA and CDR2 YSLEER. CDR3 loop: CASSQDSEVYLRREQFF. In nucleotides, the CDR3 is TGCGCCAGCAGCCAAGATTCTGAGGTTTACCTGCGAAGGGAGCAGTTCTTC.

In regard to this clone: The same CDR3 also results from other DNA sequences found in this sample. The V call is TRBV9, the J call TRBJ1-1; possible D gene TRBD1, 5 bases. With 3 bases removed from V and 4 bases from J, the gap between germline ends came to 10 bases. Germline V lookup: CDR1 SGDLS, CDR2 YYNGEE. The CDR3 spans 13 residues. Here the CDR3 DNA reads TGTGCCAGCAGCGGGGGGGGAAGCACTGAAGCTTTCTTT. Its protein product is CASSGGGSTEAFF.

This chain links TRBV6-5 with TRBJ2-7, with 9 bases matching TRBD2. The junction had 9 bases not matched to a gene; V was cut back by 2 bases and J by 4 bases. The germline gives CDR1 MNHEY, CDR2 SVGAGI. The CDR3 totals 16 residues. The CDR3 spells CASSYPLGAGGYEQYF. CDR3 in DNA: TGTGCCAGCAGTTACCCCCTAGGTGCGGGAGGGTACGAGCAGTACTTC.